A selection of T cell receptor beta chains follows, all from one sample in a study of PD-1 blockade in classical Hodgkin lymphoma. Libraries were prepared by immunoSEQ multiplex PCR; TCRdb keeps only in-frame clonotypes and omits some of them. Here the sample spans about 41,000 clones, roughly 70% being singletons. This specimen consisted of peripheral blood mononuclear cells (PBMCs), obtained at baseline. These receptors all stem from a human donor with classical Hodgkin lymphoma. The conserved cysteine and the conserved F or W are not part of the CDR3 here.

>TRBJ1-2|TRBV7-2
ASSPSGTGTYGYT
>TRBJ2-2|TRBV19
ATSDLWGELF
>TRBJ1-1|TRBV7-6
ASSLGHLNTEAF
>TRBJ1-3|TRBV28
ATNDRGGNTIY
>TRBJ1-4|TRBV18
ASADRGAFSEKLF
>TRBJ1-2|TRBV7-8
ASSLARTGPLSYGYT
>TRBJ1-1|TRBV11-3
ASSLSQVPEAF
>TRBJ1-1|TRBV6-5
ASLGNLGNTEAF
>TRBJ2-3|TRBV5-8
ASSPRTSGFTDTQY
>TRBJ1-5|TRBV28
ASSFFGNQPQH
>TRBJ1-2|TRBV6-6
ASSYSMVGFNYGYT
>TRBJ2-3|TRBV5-4
ASSTDSVSTDTQY
>TRBJ2-7|TRBV28
ASSLIPSGMAYEQY
>TRBJ1-2|TRBV7-2
ASSSWTASDYGYT
>TRBJ2-1|TRBV20-1
RPGGNEQF
>TRBJ2-7|TRBV29-1
SVVRADSYEQY
>TRBJ2-3|TRBV19
ASRNRGIITDTQY
>TRBJ2-3|TRBV5-4
ASSSITDTQY
>TRBJ2-5|TRBV27
ASSSRAKETQY
>TRBJ2-1|TRBV28
ASSLLRLAGNEQF
>TRBJ1-3|TRBV9
ASSPRDGGNTIY
>TRBJ1-2|TRBV6-5
ASSYGFERGYT
>TRBJ2-3|TRBV9
ASSVRGAPSTDTQY
>TRBJ2-3|TRBV7-2
ASSLRPGLASSTDTQY
>TRBJ1-5|TRBV18
ASSAGTGVSNQPQH
>TRBJ2-1|TRBV2
ASMTEQF
>TRBJ2-7|TRBV11-2
ASSLTFSGAAVYEQY
>TRBJ2-7|TRBV7-2
ASSLATGAYEQY
>TRBJ1-1|TRBV19
ASSIGGGTENTEAF
>TRBJ2-1|TRBV7-6
ASSLAEDRVGGEQF
>TRBJ2-6|TRBV11-2
ASSPRPSGANVLT
>TRBJ1-4|TRBV6-5
ASSATNEKLF
>TRBJ2-7|TRBV27
ASSLSTPRGSEQY
>TRBJ2-6|TRBV30
AWDILGGANVLT
>TRBJ2-7|TRBV14
ASSHSGTGGYEQY
>TRBJ1-1|TRBV6-5
ASRRTGLNTEAF
>TRBJ1-1|TRBV21-1
ASTIPRGDSEANTEAF
>TRBJ2-7|TRBV2
ASRLAGGYEQY
>TRBJ2-1|TRBV18
ASSGLAGVNEQF
>TRBJ2-2|TRBV12-5
ASGGGTGELF
>TRBJ1-6|TRBV27
ASSRGTVYNSPLH
>TRBJ1-1|TRBV27
ASRDRVSAF
>TRBJ1-1|TRBV30
AWSVGASGAEAF
>TRBJ2-3|TRBV11-2
ASSLLPGGAGATDTQY
>TRBJ2-3|TRBV6-5
AASDTIFTDTQY
>TRBJ1-4|TRBV4-1
ASSPPGWTGDEKLF
>TRBJ1-2|TRBV28
ASSLDSWTDGYT
>TRBJ1-1|TRBV27
ASSSGTGLNMNTEAF
>TRBJ2-3|TRBV14
ASSPRGDTQY
>TRBJ1-2|TRBV18
ASSPDRLYGYT
>TRBJ2-1|TRBV6-6
ASTQDNEQF